Below are 5 T cell receptor beta chains sequenced from a single sample in a study of T cells after posttransplantation cyclophosphamide. Assay used: immunoSEQ multiplex PCR; TCRdb lists only in-frame clones, some missing. The data hold 45,000 to 60,000 clones, with roughly nine tenths observed a single time. The material sequenced was PBMCs. The receptors here all came from a woman aged 50 to 60 in good health and a related stem cell transplant donor.

V is TRBV5-6 and J is TRBJ2-1; D call uncertain. Between the trimmed V and J ends, which lost 0 bases and 6 bases, there was a span of 7 bases. This CDR3 is 13 amino acids long. Germline V CDR1 and CDR2: SGHDT, YYEEEE. CDR3 amino acids: CASSLGLVNEQFF. The CDR3 DNA sequence: TGTGCCAGCAGCTTGGGCCTAGTCAATGAGCAGTTCTTC.

The V call is TRBV5-1, the J call TRBJ1-1, with 8 nucleotides matching TRBD1. Unmatched junction bases numbered 4, after V lost 0 bases and J lost 0 bases. This CDR3 has 16 amino acids. CDR1 is SGHRS, CDR2 YFSETQ, per germline. The CDR3 nucleotides are TGCGCCAGCAGCTTGGCGACAGGGGTGGTGAACACTGAAGCTTTCTTT. This encodes CASSLATGVVNTEAFF.

This clone appeared once. This chain connects TRBV6-4 to TRBJ2-2; D may be TRBD2 (6 bases). This CDR3 is built from 14 residues. Per the germline V gene, CDR1 is MRHNA and CDR2 is SNTAGT. V dropped 2 bases and J dropped 7 bases, with 11 bases sitting between them. In DNA form, the CDR3 reads TGTGCCAGCAGTGACGGGGGGACTGGCGGGGAGCTGTTTTTT. It specifies CASSDGGTGGELFF.

The chain recombines TRBV7-3 with TRBJ2-1; 8 nucleotides line up with TRBD2. In germline, CDR1 is SGHTA, CDR2 FQGTGA. This CDR3 is built from 15 residues. The V gene end was trimmed by 4 bases and the J gene end by 5 bases; junction bases not matched to a gene: 7. The CDR3 DNA reads as TGTGCCAGCAGCTCGAGCGGGAGCCGGGACAATGAGCAGTTCTTC. Amino acids: CASSSSGSRDNEQFF. Using reference TRBV7-3 and TRBJ2-1 for the parts outside the CDR3, the full variable domain is GAGVSQTPSNKVTEKGKYVELRCDPISGHTALYWYRQSLGQGPEFLIYFQGTGAADDSGLPNDRFFAVRPEGSVSTLKIQRTERGDSAVYLCASSSSGSRDNEQFFGPGTRLTVL.

V usage is TRBV6-5 and J usage is TRBJ1-2, with D perhaps TRBD1 (6 bases). V gave up 6 bases and J gave up 5 bases, with 13 bases separating them. CDR3 length: 13 residues. CDR1 MNHEY and CDR2 SVGAGI come from the germline V gene. This CDR3 reads CASREDSWYGYTF. Written as DNA, the CDR3 is TGTGCCAGCAGGGAGGACAGTTGGTATGGCTACACCTTC.